The source of this TCR beta chain is a study of early T cells in non-severe SARS-CoV-2 infection. Study in general: Bulk RNA isolated from unsorted whole blood underwent sequencing; chains were not paired. Study-wide points: CD4 and private specificities were missed by VDJdb matching, which favored anti-spike CD8 responses.

TCRdb reprocessed the 5' RACE reads with MiXCR, giving one entry per CDR3 protein. The repertoire includes about 85,000 distinct CDR3 sequences, over 13% of them detected once, and 6.5% to 9% sits in the top ten. In its sample, this clonotype was seen a few times. Its antigen is still unknown. CDR3 size: 13 residues. The V end was cut by 0 bases, the J end by 8 bases, with 8 bases between. The germline V gene has CDR1 MGHRA and CDR2 YSYEKL. The TCR sequence derives from an adult who was a healthcare worker with PCR-confirmed SARS-CoV-2 infection or an uninfected control (not recorded which). The chain couples TRBV4-1 to TRBJ2-1, with a tentative D call TRBD2 (6 bases). Sequencing input: whole blood. CDR3 coding DNA: TGCGCCAGCAGCCAAGATCGGAGGGATGAGCAGTTCTTC. Encoded protein: CASSQDRRDEQFF.